This T cell receptor (beta chain) was sequenced in a study of OX40 agonist ivuxolimab in advanced cancers. For the study at large: Patients received ivuxolimab, an intravenous treatment, every 2 weeks at 0.01 to 10 mg/kg.

About this clone: Its antigen remains unknown.

Method: immunoSEQ multiplex PCR; TCRdb's copy keeps in-frame clones and lacks some. The data contain roughly 16,000 clones, about 90% of them seen just once; the ten biggest clones take up approximately 24%. General study results and limits: With doses of 0.1 to 3.0 mg/kg, CD4+ and CD8+ blood T cells had undergone clonal expansion by week 6.

Anyone with autoimmune disease history or systemic immunosuppression was excluded. The V end lost 4 bases, the J end lost 6 bases, and 19 bases lay between the germline ends. The CDR3 has 15 residues. Germline V gene lookup returns CDR1 SGHDT and CDR2 YYEEEE. The sequence came from an adult with an advanced solid tumor such as melanoma, head and neck, liver or kidney cancer. V is TRBV5-6 and J is TRBJ1-2; no definite D call. Material: CD4+ or CD8+ T cells sorted from blood, obtained in a trial of the OX40 agonist ivuxolimab. CDR3 sequence reads: CASSPGPSYPDGYTF. CDR3 in DNA: TGTGCCAGCAGCCCCGGGCCATCTTATCCAGATGGCTACACCTTC.